Sequencing of this TCR beta chain was carried out in a study of T cell changes during pregnancy in multiple sclerosis. Only in-frame clones appear in the TCRdb table, and some are missing; sequencing was by immunoSEQ multiplex PCR. The sample shows around 130,000 clones, roughly 95% of them seen only once. The CDR3 is 16 residues long. After removal of 2 bases from V and 3 bases from J, the junction contained 6 bases not matched to a gene. Germline CDR1 MDHEN, CDR2 SYDVKM. The TCR was taken from a female donor with multiple sclerosis, enrolled in a pregnancy study. The material was peripheral blood, obtained after pregnancy. The V and J genes are TRBV28 and TRBJ2-1, with TRBD2 matching over 8 bases. CDR3 loop: CASSLVAGKDYNEQFF. The DNA of the CDR3 is TGTGCCAGCAGTTTAGTAGCGGGGAAAGACTACAATGAGCAGTTCTTC.